The sequence of this T cell receptor beta chain was determined in a study of vaccination and CD4 T cells after COVID-19. This clonotype was counted a few times. The antigen remains undetermined. Sequence data for DNA of cultured CD4+ T cells were generated by the Oncomine TCR Beta short-read assay. TCRdb re-derived calls from the PCR reads in MiXCR, one entry per CDR3 protein. The sample yields about 18,000 distinct CDR3 sequences, roughly 62% seen once. The CDR3 runs to 16 residues. The V end lost 7 bases, the J end lost 8 bases, and 24 bases lay between the germline ends. Germline CDR1 reads MNHEY; CDR2 reads SMNVEV (reference sequence). The sample's treatment: 10-day PBMC culture with coronavirus spike peptide pools or control peptides (ViraFEST assay).

The sequence was collected from a human donor who had recovered from COVID-19. The genes are TRBV27 and TRBJ1-5, with TRBD1 as a possible D gene (5 bases). Material: CD4+ T cells from blood, cultured in vitro, obtained after SARS-CoV-2 vaccination. This CDR3 is CASTAMGPRGLKPQHF. The CDR3 DNA reads TGTGCCAGCACCGCTATGGGACCGCGAGGGTTAAAGCCCCAGCATTTT.